This T cell receptor (beta chain) was retrieved from a study of blood T cell repertoires in COVID-19. At the level of the study: Collection of acute and convalescent COVID-19 samples took place in the United States, Italy and Spain. From T cells, B-cell-depleted T cells, or PBMCs came the material, which was cDNA or gDNA.

This clone was observed a handful of times. Seattle patients were enrolled during active infection and followed longitudinally. Trimming removed 8 bases from V and 2 bases from J, with 10 bases in between. The CDR3 length is 13 residues. In germline, CDR1 is MNHEY, CDR2 SVGAGI. Only in-frame clones appear in the TCRdb table, and some are missing; sequencing was by immunoSEQ multiplex PCR. The sample lists about 200,000 clones, 70% to 85% occurring once. The receptor was isolated from a woman aged 80 or over with COVID-19, enrolled during active disease. The sequencing input was peripheral blood. The chain links TRBV6-5 to TRBJ1-5, with unresolved D. In nucleotides, the CDR3 is TGTGCCAGCGGAGACGCCCGCAATCAGCCCCAGCATTTT. Protein: CASGDARNQPQHF.